This T cell receptor beta chain appears in the sequencing data of a study of blood T cell repertoires in COVID-19. Study background: PBMCs, B-cell-depleted T cells, or T cells provided the cDNA or gDNA that made up the material.

The CDR3 has 15 amino acids. The V end was cut by 6 bases, the J end by 5 bases, with 18 bases between. Germline values: CDR1 SEHNR, CDR2 FQNEAQ (reference sequence). In the original workflow: How many nucleated cells were present was estimated from reference gene primer amplification. TCRdb's copy holds only in-frame clones and misses some; the assay was immunoSEQ multiplex PCR. The V and J calls and clone size come from that table; D and trimming were worked out from the DNA. In the table there are about 120,000 clones, around 80% of which are singletons. This TCR was sampled from a man aged 40-55 years with active or convalescent COVID-19. Specimen: peripheral blood. The rearrangement joins TRBV7-9 to TRBJ2-3; D gene uncertain. This CDR3 is CASRLVPGGIDTQYF. DNA of the CDR3: TGTGCCAGCAGACTTGTTCCTGGTGGTATAGATACGCAGTATTTT.